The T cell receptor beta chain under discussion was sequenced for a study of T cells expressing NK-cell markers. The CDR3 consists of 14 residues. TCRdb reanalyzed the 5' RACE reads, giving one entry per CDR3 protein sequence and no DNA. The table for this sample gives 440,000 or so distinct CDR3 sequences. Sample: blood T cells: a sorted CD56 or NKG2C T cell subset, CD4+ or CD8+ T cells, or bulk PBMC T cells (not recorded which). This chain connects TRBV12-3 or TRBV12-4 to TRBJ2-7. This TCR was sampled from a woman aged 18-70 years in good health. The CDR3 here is CASSFAVSTYEQYF.